This note documents a single TCR beta chain sequence. The record originates from a study of blood T cell repertoires in COVID-19. Looked up from germline, CDR1 is LNHDA and CDR2 is SQIVND (reference sequence). The CDR3 covers 18 residues. The V and J ends lost 4 bases and 0 bases respectively, with 18 bases between them. Generated by immunoSEQ multiplex PCR, the TCRdb table keeps only in-frame clones and is missing some. The table has 87,000 or so clones, about 85% seen once. Sequenced material: peripheral blood. The chain joins TRBV19 to TRBJ1-4, with D uncertain. This sequence originates from a woman aged 70-85 years with acute or convalescent COVID-19. CDR3 sequence: CASSNYRGLLATNEKLFF. CDR3 in DNA: TGTGCCAGTAGTAATTATCGAGGTTTGCTGGCAACTAATGAAAAACTGTTTTTT.